Described below is a single T cell receptor (beta chain) sequence and its context. This sample was included in a study of blood T cell repertoires in COVID-19. Assay used: immunoSEQ multiplex PCR; TCRdb lists only in-frame clones, some missing. The sample carries over 250,000 clones, around 90% recorded once. The clonotype originates from a woman between 35 and 50 years old who had recovered from COVID-19. The sequenced material came from peripheral blood.

CDR3 sequence (DNA): TGTGCCATCGCGACAGCATCTGGGGCCAACGTCCTGACTTTC. Translating it yields CAIATASGANVLTF. The chain uses TRBV10-3 and TRBJ2-6; D is perhaps TRBD1 (5 bases). Germline V gives CDR1 ENHRY, CDR2 SYGVKD. Trimming took off 8 bases at V and 1 base at J, with 9 bases between the two ends. CDR3 length: 14 amino acids.